This T cell receptor beta chain was observed in a study of patients and donors after allogeneic stem cell transplantation. Via MiXCR, TCRdb re-called the RT-PCR reads, giving one row per CDR3 protein. The sample records about a million distinct CDR3 sequences, under 20% being singletons. Germline V lookup: CDR1 SGHDN, CDR2 FVKESK. This CDR3 region has 14 residues. V was pared by 0 bases and J by 8 bases, with 8 bases between. Material for sequencing was blood, either unsorted or a sorted T cell fraction (not recorded which). This receptor was taken from a human donor who was either an allogeneic HSCT recipient or a stem cell or donor lymphocyte infusion donor (not recorded which). It is not recorded whose cells these are; they may come from a transplant donor. The chain has TRBV14 and TRBJ1-6; D remains ambiguous. The CDR3 nucleotides are TGTGCCAGCAGCCAAGACCGGGGTCATTCACCCCTCCACTTT. Its translation: CASSQDRGHSPLHF.